This TCR beta chain was recovered during a study of T cell responses to AZD1222 COVID-19 vaccine. The study's findings and limits: No day 14 peak samples; only post-peak repertoires were characterized. Donors, mostly white British, included more females; clonal diversity was possibly underestimated.

Assay used: immunoSEQ multiplex PCR; TCRdb lists only in-frame clones, some missing. The table includes roughly 140,000 clones, around nine tenths detected once. A note on this clone: Its antigen is still unknown.

Sequencing used peripheral blood, obtained 28 days after the second AZD1222 dose. The source is an adult who received the AZD1222 COVID-19 vaccine.

CDR3 region: CASRTGQGIPYEQYF. CDR3 in DNA: TGTGCCAGCAGAACCGGACAGGGCATCCCTTACGAGCAGTACTTC. The V gene is TRBV6-5, the J gene TRBJ2-7; 8 bases agree with TRBD1. Germline V gives CDR1 MNHEY, CDR2 SVGAGI. This CDR3 contains 15 residues. Trimming at V came to 6 bases and at J to 4 bases, leaving 11 bases not matched to a gene.